The entry that follows covers one T cell receptor (beta chain) sequence. Germline V gives CDR1 SGHDT, CDR2 YYEEEE. The germline V and J ends were trimmed by 1 base and 5 bases, with 6 bases remaining between them. The CDR3 has 13 amino acids. These data belong to a study of T cell changes during pregnancy in multiple sclerosis. Sequencing was performed with immunoSEQ multiplex PCR; in TCRdb, only in-frame clones are kept and a portion is missing. The sample yields roughly 80,000 clones, approximately 91% seen once. This TCR was sampled from a female donor with multiple sclerosis, enrolled in a pregnancy study. This sequence joins TRBV5-6 and TRBJ1-4; D is ambiguous. Sequenced here: peripheral blood, sampled before pregnancy. In nucleotides, the CDR3 is TGTGCCAGCAGCTTGTTCGTAAATGAAAAACTGTTTTTT. Residues: CASSLFVNEKLFF.